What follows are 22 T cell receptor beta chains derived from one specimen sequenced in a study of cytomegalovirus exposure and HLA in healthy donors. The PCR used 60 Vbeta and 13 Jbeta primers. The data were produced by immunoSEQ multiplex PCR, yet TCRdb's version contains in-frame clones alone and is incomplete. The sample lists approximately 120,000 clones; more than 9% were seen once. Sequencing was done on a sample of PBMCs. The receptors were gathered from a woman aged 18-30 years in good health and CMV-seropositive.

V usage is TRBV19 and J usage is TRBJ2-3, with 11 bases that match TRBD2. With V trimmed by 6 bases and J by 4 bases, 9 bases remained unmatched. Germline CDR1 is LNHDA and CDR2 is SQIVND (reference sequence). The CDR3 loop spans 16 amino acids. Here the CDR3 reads CASSLSGRAGADTQYF. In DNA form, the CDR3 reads TGTGCCAGTAGCCTTAGCGGGAGGGCCGGCGCAGATACGCAGTATTTT.

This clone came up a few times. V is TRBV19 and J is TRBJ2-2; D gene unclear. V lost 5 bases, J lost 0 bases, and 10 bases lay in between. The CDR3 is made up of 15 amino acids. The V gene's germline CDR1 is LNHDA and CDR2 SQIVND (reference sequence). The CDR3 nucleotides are TGTGCCAGTAGTCTGACTTTTGCGAACACCGGGGAGCTGTTTTTT. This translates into CASSLTFANTGELFF.

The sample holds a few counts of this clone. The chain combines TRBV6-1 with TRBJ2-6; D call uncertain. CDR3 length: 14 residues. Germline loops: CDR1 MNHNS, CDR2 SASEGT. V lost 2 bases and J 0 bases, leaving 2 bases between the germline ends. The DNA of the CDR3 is TGTGCCAGCAGTGAACTCTCTGGGGCCAACGTCCTGACTTTC. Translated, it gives CASSELSGANVLTF.

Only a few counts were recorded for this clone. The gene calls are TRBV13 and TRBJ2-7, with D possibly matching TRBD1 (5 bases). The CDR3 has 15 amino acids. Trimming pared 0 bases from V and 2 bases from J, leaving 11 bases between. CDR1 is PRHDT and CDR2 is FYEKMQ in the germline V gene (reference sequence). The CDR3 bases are TGTGCCAGCAGCTTAGGGGCAGGGCCTACCTACGAGCAGTACTTC. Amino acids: CASSLGAGPTYEQYF.

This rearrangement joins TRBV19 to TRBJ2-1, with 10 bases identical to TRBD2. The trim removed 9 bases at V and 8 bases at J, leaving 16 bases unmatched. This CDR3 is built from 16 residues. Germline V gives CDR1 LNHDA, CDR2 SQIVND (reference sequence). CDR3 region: CASRRSGRALVDEQFF. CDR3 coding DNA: TGTGCCAGCCGTCGAAGCGGGAGGGCCCTGGTGGATGAGCAGTTCTTC.

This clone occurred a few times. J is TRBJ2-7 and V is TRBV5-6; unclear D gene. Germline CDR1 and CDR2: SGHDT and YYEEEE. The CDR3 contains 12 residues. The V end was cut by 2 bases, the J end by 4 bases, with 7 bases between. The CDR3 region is CASSFLSYEQYF. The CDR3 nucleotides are TGTGCCAGCAGCTTTCTGTCGTACGAGCAGTACTTC.

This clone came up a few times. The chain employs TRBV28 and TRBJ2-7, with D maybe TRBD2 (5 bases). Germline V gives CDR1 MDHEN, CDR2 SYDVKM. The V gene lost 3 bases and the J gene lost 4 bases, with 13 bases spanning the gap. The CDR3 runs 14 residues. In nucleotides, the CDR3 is TGTGCCAGCAGTTTTCCGGGATTCGTGTACGAGCAGTACTTC. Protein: CASSFPGFVYEQYF.

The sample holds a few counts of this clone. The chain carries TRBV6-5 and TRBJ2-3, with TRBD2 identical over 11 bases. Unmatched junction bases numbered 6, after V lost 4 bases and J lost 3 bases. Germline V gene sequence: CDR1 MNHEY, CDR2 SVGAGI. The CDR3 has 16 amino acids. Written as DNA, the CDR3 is TGTGCCAGCAGTTCTGAGACTAGCGGGAAGACAGATACGCAGTATTTT. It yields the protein CASSSETSGKTDTQYF.

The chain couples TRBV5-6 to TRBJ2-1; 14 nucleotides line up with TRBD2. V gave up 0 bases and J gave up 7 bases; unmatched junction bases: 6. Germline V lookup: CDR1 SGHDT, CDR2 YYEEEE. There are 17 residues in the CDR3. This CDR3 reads CASSLATGLAGVNEQFF. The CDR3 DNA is TGTGCCAGCAGCTTGGCTACGGGACTAGCGGGAGTAAATGAGCAGTTCTTC.

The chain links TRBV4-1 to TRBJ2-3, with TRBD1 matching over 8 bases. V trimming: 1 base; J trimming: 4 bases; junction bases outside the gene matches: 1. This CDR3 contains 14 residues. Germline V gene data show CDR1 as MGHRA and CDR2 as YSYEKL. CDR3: CASSQADRADTQYF. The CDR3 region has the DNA TGCGCCAGCAGCCAAGCGGACAGGGCAGATACGCAGTATTTT.

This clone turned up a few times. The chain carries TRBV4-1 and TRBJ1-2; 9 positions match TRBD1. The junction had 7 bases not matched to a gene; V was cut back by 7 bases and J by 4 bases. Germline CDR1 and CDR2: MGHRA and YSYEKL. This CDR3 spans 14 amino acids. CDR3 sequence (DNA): TGCGCCAGCACCTCGGACAGGGGCCTCTATGGCTACACCTTC. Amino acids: CASTSDRGLYGYTF.

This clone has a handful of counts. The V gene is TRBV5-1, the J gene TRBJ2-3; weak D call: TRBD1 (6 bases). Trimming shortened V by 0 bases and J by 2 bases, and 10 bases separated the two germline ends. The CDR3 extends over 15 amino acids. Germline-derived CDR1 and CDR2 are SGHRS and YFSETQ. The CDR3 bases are TGCGCCAGCAGCTTGGTGGGGGCCCTCACAGATACGCAGTATTTT. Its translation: CASSLVGALTDTQYF.

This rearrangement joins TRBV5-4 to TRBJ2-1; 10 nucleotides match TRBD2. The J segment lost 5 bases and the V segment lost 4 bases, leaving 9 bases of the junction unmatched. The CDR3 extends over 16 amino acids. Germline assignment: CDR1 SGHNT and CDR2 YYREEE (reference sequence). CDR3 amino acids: CASSPPGAGGNNEQFF. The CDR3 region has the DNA TGTGCCAGCAGCCCCCCAGGAGCGGGAGGGAACAATGAGCAGTTCTTC.

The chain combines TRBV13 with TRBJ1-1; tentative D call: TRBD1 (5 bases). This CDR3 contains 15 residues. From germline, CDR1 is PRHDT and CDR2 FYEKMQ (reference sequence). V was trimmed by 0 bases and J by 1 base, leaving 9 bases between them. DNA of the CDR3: TGTGCCAGCAGCTTAGGCGACAGTCCGAACACTGAAGCTTTCTTT. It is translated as CASSLGDSPNTEAFF.

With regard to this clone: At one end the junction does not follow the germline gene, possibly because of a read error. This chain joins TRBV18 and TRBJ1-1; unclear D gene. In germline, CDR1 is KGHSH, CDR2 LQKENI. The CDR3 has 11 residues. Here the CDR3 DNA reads TGTGCCAGCTCACATAACATTGAAGCTTTCTTT. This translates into CASSHNIEAFF.

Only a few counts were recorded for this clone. CDR3 DNA sequence: TGTGCCAGCAGTGATGCAGGGGTCGGGGAGCTGTTTTTT. The encoded protein is CASSDAGVGELFF. The rearrangement links TRBV2 to TRBJ2-2; possible D gene TRBD1, 6 bases. This CDR3 region has 13 residues. Between the trimmed V and J ends, which lost 3 bases and 7 bases, there was a span of 9 bases. Germline CDR1 reads SNHLY; CDR2 reads FYNNEI.

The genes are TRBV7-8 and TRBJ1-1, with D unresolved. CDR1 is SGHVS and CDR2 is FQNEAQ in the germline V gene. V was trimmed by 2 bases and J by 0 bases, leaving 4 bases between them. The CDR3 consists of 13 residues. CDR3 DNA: TGTGCCAGCAGCTTATTAATGAACACTGAAGCTTTCTTT. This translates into CASSLLMNTEAFF.

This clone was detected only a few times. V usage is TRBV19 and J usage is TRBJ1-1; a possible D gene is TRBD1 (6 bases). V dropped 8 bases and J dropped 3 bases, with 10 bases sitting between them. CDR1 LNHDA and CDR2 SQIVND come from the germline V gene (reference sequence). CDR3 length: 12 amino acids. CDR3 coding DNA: TGTGCCAGTTTGGACAGATACACTGAAGCTTTCTTT. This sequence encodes CASLDRYTEAFF.

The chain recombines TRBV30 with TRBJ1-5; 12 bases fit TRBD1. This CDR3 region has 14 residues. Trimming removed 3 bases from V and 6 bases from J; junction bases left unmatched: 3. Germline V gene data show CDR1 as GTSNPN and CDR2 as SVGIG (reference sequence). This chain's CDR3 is CAWRGQGASQPQHF. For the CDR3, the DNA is TGTGCCTGGAGGGGACAGGGGGCGAGTCAGCCCCAGCATTTT.

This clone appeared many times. The CDR3, as DNA: TGTGCCAGCAGCCCAACGCCCGGGACTAGCGGGATCAGAGAGCAGTTCTTC. Amino acid sequence: CASSPTPGTSGIREQFF. The chain uses TRBV25-1 and TRBJ2-1; 13 nucleotides agree with TRBD2. The CDR3 consists of 17 residues. Germline V gene sequence: CDR1 MGHDK, CDR2 SYGVNS. V shed 6 bases, J shed 10 bases, and the junction held 15 bases outside the gene matches.

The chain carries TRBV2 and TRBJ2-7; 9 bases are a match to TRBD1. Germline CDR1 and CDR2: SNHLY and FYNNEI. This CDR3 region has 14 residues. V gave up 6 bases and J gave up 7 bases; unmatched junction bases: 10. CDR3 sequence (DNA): TGTGCCAGCAGGGGACCACAGGGGGCTCGTGAGCAGTACTTC. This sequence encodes CASRGPQGAREQYF.

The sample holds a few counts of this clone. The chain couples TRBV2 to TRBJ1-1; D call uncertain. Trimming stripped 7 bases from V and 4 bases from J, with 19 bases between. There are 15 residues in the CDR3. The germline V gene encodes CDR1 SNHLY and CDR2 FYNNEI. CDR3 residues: CASNSLPSSGTEAFF. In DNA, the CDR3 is TGTGCCAGCAACTCCTTACCTTCATCGGGCACTGAAGCTTTCTTT.